Shown below are 18 T cell receptor beta chains from a single sample sequenced in a study of blood T cell repertoires in COVID-19. TCRdb's copy holds only in-frame clones and misses some; the assay was immunoSEQ multiplex PCR. The sample carries approximately 150,000 clones, more than 75% recorded once. Sequences were obtained from peripheral blood. The receptors derive from a human donor in a cohort sampled during active COVID-19.

V gene TRBV7-9 combines with J gene TRBJ2-7; D might be TRBD1 (5 bases). This CDR3 contains 14 residues. Germline V gene sequence: CDR1 SEHNR, CDR2 FQNEAQ (reference sequence). Trimming pared 1 base from V and 4 bases from J, leaving 11 bases between. The CDR3 region is CASSLGGVGYEQYF. In DNA form, the CDR3 reads TGTGCCAGCAGCTTAGGGGGCGTCGGGTACGAGCAGTACTTC.

V is TRBV7-2 and J is TRBJ2-5, with TRBD1 matching 10 bases. With V trimmed by 3 bases and J by 5 bases, 9 bases remained unmatched. The CDR3 extends over 16 amino acids. Germline lookup yields CDR1 SGHTA and CDR2 FQGNSA. The CDR3, as DNA: TGTGCCAGCAGCTTTTACGGACAGGGGGAAGGGGAGACCCAGTACTTC. Translated: CASSFYGQGEGETQYF.

The chain recombines TRBV6-1 with TRBJ2-2; unclear D gene. The CDR3 spans 13 residues. The V gene's germline CDR1 is MNHNS and CDR2 SASEGT. Trimming stripped 2 bases from V and 5 bases from J, with 6 bases between. As DNA, the CDR3 is TGTGCCAGCAGTGAATATATAACCGGGGAGCTGTTTTTT. It is translated as CASSEYITGELFF.

The chain couples TRBV5-1 to TRBJ2-5; D might be TRBD1 (5 bases). The V end was cut by 8 bases, the J end by 2 bases, with 13 bases between. From germline, CDR1 is SGHRS and CDR2 YFSETQ. CDR3 size: 13 residues. CDR3 in DNA: TGCGCCAGTTCTAGGGGTACTCAAGAGACCCAGTACTTC. The encoded protein is CASSRGTQETQYF.

This chain connects TRBV21-1 to TRBJ2-2; the table's D call of TRBD2 was not tested on the DNA. TRBV21-1 is flagged as a pseudogene. CDR3 length equals 13 residues. CDR3 sequence (DNA): TGTGCCAGCAGCAAAGATGAGGCCGGGGAGCTGTTTTTT. Protein: CASSKDEAGELFF.

V and J are TRBV5-6 and TRBJ1-6; TRBD1 is a possible D gene (5 bases). The germline gives CDR1 SGHDT, CDR2 YYEEEE. Trimming cost V 0 bases and J 10 bases, with 14 bases left between them. The CDR3 extends over 15 amino acids. CDR3 bases: TGTGCCAGCAGCTTGGTAGGGGAAGTTGACTCACCCCTCCACTTT. This translates into CASSLVGEVDSPLHF. The full variable domain, with the rest looked up from reference TRBV5-6 and TRBJ1-6, is DAGVTQSPTHLIKTRGQQVTLRCSPKSGHDTVSWYQQALGQGPQFIFQYYEEEERQRGNFPDRFSGHQFPNYSSELNVNALLLGDSALYLCASSLVGEVDSPLHFGNGTRLTVT.

The chain recombines TRBV5-1 with TRBJ1-5, with 8 nucleotides matching TRBD1. V gave up 2 bases and J gave up 2 bases; unmatched junction bases: 6. This CDR3 contains 16 residues. Germline loops: CDR1 SGHRS, CDR2 YFSETQ. The DNA for the CDR3 is TGCGCCAGCAGCTTAGAACCGACAGGGGGCAATCAGCCCCAGCATTTT. As protein: CASSLEPTGGNQPQHF.

The chain couples TRBV30 to TRBJ1-1; 10 bases are shared with TRBD1. The CDR3 contains 16 residues. The V gene end was trimmed by 2 bases and the J gene end by 1 base; junction bases not matched to a gene: 7. Germline V gene lookup returns CDR1 GTSNPN and CDR2 SVGIG (reference sequence). In DNA form, the CDR3 reads TGTGCCTGGAGTTGGACAGGGGGGACCTCGAACACTGAAGCTTTCTTT. Encoded protein: CAWSWTGGTSNTEAFF.

J is TRBJ2-2 and V is TRBV11-2; 8 nucleotides agree with TRBD1. Per the germline V gene, CDR1 is SGHAT and CDR2 is FQNNGV. The CDR3 is made up of 15 amino acids. Trimming cost V 5 bases and J 5 bases; bases outside gene matches: 7. Here the CDR3 reads CASSDWRQGTGELFF. The CDR3 DNA reads TGTGCCAGCAGCGACTGGCGACAGGGGACCGGGGAGCTGTTTTTT. The full variable domain, rest sourced from reference TRBV11-2 and TRBJ2-2, is EAGVAQSPRYKIIEKRQSVAFWCNPISGHATLYWYQQILGQGPKLLIQFQNNGVVDDSQLPKDRFSAERLKGVDSTLKIQPAKLEDSAVYLCASSDWRQGTGELFFGEGSRLTVL.

V gene TRBV2 combines with J gene TRBJ2-3; weak D call: TRBD2 (7 bases). Germline assignment: CDR1 SNHLY and CDR2 FYNNEI. Trimming stripped 7 bases from V and 0 bases from J, with 14 bases between. CDR3 length: 15 residues. The CDR3 DNA reads TGTGCCAGCACCGGGGCGGGGGCTAGCACAGATACGCAGTATTTT. Translating it yields CASTGAGASTDTQYF. The entire variable domain, with the rest obtained from reference TRBV2 and TRBJ2-3, is as follows: EPEVTQTPSHQVTQMGQEVILRCVPISNHLYFYWYRQILGQKVEFLVSFYNNEISEKSEIFDDQFSVERPDGSNFTLKIRSTKLEDSAMYFCASTGAGASTDTQYFGPGTRLTVL.

V usage is TRBV13 and J usage is TRBJ2-5; D is unresolved. The CDR3 runs 13 residues. Germline values: CDR1 PRHDT, CDR2 FYEKMQ (reference sequence). Trimming removed 4 bases at V and 2 bases at J, with 8 bases between. The CDR3 DNA sequence: TGTGCCAGCAGCTCTCCTATTCAAGAGACCCAGTACTTC. It is translated as CASSSPIQETQYF.

The CDR3 loop is CASSPLAGGGNEQFF. The CDR3 DNA is TGTGCCAGCAGTCCTCTAGCGGGAGGAGGGAATGAGCAGTTCTTC. The V gene is TRBV2, the J gene TRBJ2-1; the match to TRBD2 covers 11 bases. This CDR3 spans 15 amino acids. Germline V gene lookup returns CDR1 SNHLY and CDR2 FYNNEI. The J segment lost 7 bases and the V segment lost 5 bases, leaving 7 bases of the junction unmatched. Full variable domain (rest looked up from reference TRBV2 and TRBJ2-1): EPEVTQTPSHQVTQMGQEVILRCVPISNHLYFYWYRQILGQKVEFLVSFYNNEISEKSEIFDDQFSVERPDGSNFTLKIRSTKLEDSAMYFCASSPLAGGGNEQFFGPGTRLTVL.

V is TRBV28 and J is TRBJ1-5; 9 positions match TRBD1. The CDR3 length is 13 residues. V gave up 5 bases and J gave up 4 bases; unmatched junction bases: 0. The germline V gene encodes CDR1 MDHEN and CDR2 SYDVKM. The CDR3 coding sequence is TGTGCCAGCAGTGGGACAGGGAATCAGCCCCAGCATTTT. Its translation is CASSGTGNQPQHF. Full variable domain (outside the CDR3, taken from reference TRBV28 and TRBJ1-5): DVKVTQSSRYLVKRTGEKVFLECVQDMDHENMFWYRQDPGLGLRLIYFSYDVKMKEKGDIPEGYSVSREKKERFSLILESASTNQTSMYLCASSGTGNQPQHFGDGTRLSIL.

The V call is TRBV19, the J call TRBJ2-3, with TRBD1 identical over 8 bases. The CDR3 contains 14 residues. V gave up 8 bases and J gave up 6 bases; unmatched junction bases: 10. CDR1 and CDR2 from the germline V gene are LNHDA and SQIVND (reference sequence). CDR3 in amino acids: CASAKDRAGDTQYF. The CDR3 bases are TGTGCCAGTGCAAAGGACAGGGCGGGGGATACGCAGTATTTT.

The chain carries TRBV7-2 and TRBJ2-1; 8 bases align to TRBD2. With 5 bases clipped from V and 4 bases from J, the junction kept 7 bases outside the gene matches. CDR3 length: 15 residues. Germline values: CDR1 SGHTA, CDR2 FQGNSA. The chain's CDR3 is CASSLTSVPYNEQFF. The CDR3 region has the DNA TGTGCCAGCAGCCTGACTAGCGTTCCATACAATGAGCAGTTCTTC.

V and J are TRBV19 and TRBJ1-6; 7 bases align to TRBD1. The germline V gene has CDR1 LNHDA and CDR2 SQIVND (reference sequence). The ends lost 5 bases at V and 9 bases at J; junction bases unmatched: 7. The CDR3 is 14 residues long. The CDR3 nucleotides are TGTGCCAGTAGTGTGACAGGGATAAGTTCACCCCTCCACTTT. This gives the protein CASSVTGISSPLHF.

V is TRBV6-5 and J is TRBJ2-2; D unclear. Germline values: CDR1 MNHEY, CDR2 SVGAGI. The CDR3 spans 15 residues. With 0 bases removed from V and 6 bases from J, the gap between germline ends came to 11 bases. CDR3 protein: CASSYSPQVPGELFF. CDR3 nucleotides: TGTGCCAGCAGTTACTCACCGCAGGTCCCCGGGGAGCTGTTTTTT.

The rearrangement joins TRBV29-1 to TRBJ2-2; perhaps TRBD2 as D (5 bases). The germline V and J ends were trimmed by 4 bases and 4 bases, with 10 bases remaining between them. Germline CDR1 is SQVTM and CDR2 is ANQGSEA. This CDR3 is built from 13 residues. The CDR3 is CSVAITSTGELFF. CDR3 in DNA: TGCAGCGTTGCAATTACTAGCACCGGGGAGCTGTTTTTT.